The 27 T cell receptor beta chains below all came from one sample that was sequenced in a study of molecular identifiers for immune sequencing clone quantification. One entry per CDR3 protein, called by TCRdb with MiXCR from the PCR reads. The profile shows over 85,000 distinct CDR3 sequences, 35% of them singletons. Sequencing was done on a sample of naive CD8+ T cells from blood, with Jurkat cell RNA spiked in. The subset: FACS-sorted CD8+CD4-CCR7+CD45RA+ naive T cells. The receptors originated from a human donor in good health. Some libraries in this study had Jurkat cell RNA spiked in.

This clonotype was seen a handful of times. The gene calls are TRBV28 and TRBJ1-3; D not certain. Looked up from germline, CDR1 is MDHEN and CDR2 is SYDVKM. Trimming pared 2 bases from V and 2 bases from J, leaving 13 bases between. The CDR3 loop spans 16 amino acids. As DNA, the CDR3 is TGTGCCAGCAGTTTAACAGACGGCGGGACTGGAAACACCATATATTTT. Its protein is CASSLTDGGTGNTIYF.

This clonotype was seen a handful of times. The gene calls are TRBV28 and TRBJ2-4; 9 bases are shared with TRBD1. V lost 8 bases, J lost 3 bases, and 11 bases stayed unmatched. The CDR3 loop spans 16 amino acids. Germline CDR1 reads MDHEN; CDR2 reads SYDVKM. The CDR3 reads CASGLTGGIDKNIQYF. The CDR3 DNA reads TGTGCCAGCGGCCTGACAGGGGGGATTGACAAAAACATTCAGTACTTC.

The chain uses TRBV4-2 and TRBJ2-7; no definite D call. Germline assignment: CDR1 LGHNA and CDR2 YNFKEQ. V was shortened by 1 base and J by 5 bases, with 24 bases between the two germline ends. CDR3 size: 18 residues. The CDR3 DNA follows: TGTGCCAGCAGCCAAGTATTTAGCCCGTTGAGGACGAGAGACGAGCAGTACTTC. This encodes CASSQVFSPLRTRDEQYF.

Note on this clonotype: The junction and the germline gene differ at one end; a read error may be behind it. This chain connects TRBV7-3 to TRBJ2-3, with 11 bases that match TRBD2. From germline, CDR1 is SGHTA and CDR2 FQGTGA. The CDR3 totals 13 residues. In DNA, the CDR3 is TGTGCCAGCAGCCTAACTAGCGGGAGTACGCAGTATTTT. Amino acid sequence: CASSLTSGSTQYF.

The sample holds a few counts of this clonotype. The CDR3 reads CASSFEGQRYYEQYF. The CDR3 DNA is TGTGCCAGCAGCTTTGAGGGACAGCGATACTACGAGCAGTACTTC. J is TRBJ2-7 and V is TRBV11-2, with 7 positions matching TRBD1. Germline CDR1 is SGHAT and CDR2 is FQNNGV. The junction had 8 bases not matched to a gene; V was cut back by 3 bases and J by 3 bases. This CDR3 is built from 15 residues.

The chain joins TRBV3-1 to TRBJ2-3, with TRBD2 identical over 9 bases. The CDR3 is 17 amino acids. V lost 0 bases, J lost 4 bases, and 8 bases stayed unmatched. Germline assignment: CDR1 LGHDT and CDR2 YNNKEL (reference sequence). In DNA form, the CDR3 reads TGTGCCAGCAGCCAAGATTGGCGGCGGGAGGGGGCAGATACGCAGTATTTT. Translating it yields CASSQDWRREGADTQYF.

This clonotype was found a few times. The chain joins TRBV13 to TRBJ2-1; tentatively, D is TRBD2 (6 bases). Looked up from germline, CDR1 is PRHDT and CDR2 is FYEKMQ (reference sequence). The CDR3 is made up of 14 amino acids. V dropped 4 bases and J dropped 4 bases, with 11 bases sitting between them. CDR3: CASSSSERYNEQFF. The CDR3 bases are TGTGCCAGCAGCTCTAGCGAGCGGTACAATGAGCAGTTCTTC.

The chain is built from TRBV2 and TRBJ2-7; D gene unclear. CDR1 is SNHLY, CDR2 FYNNEI, per germline. Trimming took 0 bases from V and 6 from J, leaving 6 bases between them. The CDR3 is made up of 12 amino acids. In DNA, the CDR3 is TGTGCCAGCAGTGAAGCGCTAGTCGAGCAGTACTTC. Protein sequence: CASSEALVEQYF.

The chain combines TRBV12-3 or TRBV12-4 with TRBJ2-3, with D perhaps given as TRBD1 or TRBD2 (5 bases each). V was cut by 6 bases and J by 0 bases, with 16 bases left in between. The CDR3 loop spans 16 amino acids. This chain's CDR3 is CASSRGPPSSTDTQYF. CDR3 nucleotide sequence: TGTGCCAGCAGCCGGGGACCGCCGTCTAGCACAGATACGCAGTATTTT.

The V call is TRBV7-2, the J call TRBJ1-2; 12 bases are a match to TRBD1. The germline V gene has CDR1 SGHTA and CDR2 FQGNSA. Trimming at V came to 2 bases and at J to 4 bases, leaving 5 bases not matched to a gene. This CDR3 region has 16 residues. This chain's CDR3 is CASSLPGTGGRYGYTF. In DNA form, the CDR3 reads TGTGCCAGCAGCTTACCGGGGACAGGGGGCCGCTATGGCTACACCTTC.

The V gene is TRBV3-1, the J gene TRBJ2-5, with 7 bases fitting TRBD2. This CDR3 is 16 amino acids long. The ends lost 0 bases at V and 1 base at J; junction bases unmatched: 5. Germline CDR1 LGHDT, CDR2 YNNKEL (reference sequence). CDR3 protein: CASSQDASGVQETQYF. The CDR3 coding sequence is TGTGCCAGCAGCCAAGATGCAAGCGGGGTCCAAGAGACCCAGTACTTC.

This clonotype was detected only a few times. The CDR3 sequence: CASSFSLQGNQPQHF. The DNA for the CDR3 is TGTGCCAGCAGTTTCTCCCTGCAGGGGAATCAGCCCCAGCATTTT. The chain combines TRBV28 with TRBJ1-5; TRBD1 might be the D (6 bases). Trimming removed 3 bases from V and 4 bases from J, with 13 bases in between. CDR3 length: 15 residues. Germline CDR1 reads MDHEN; CDR2 reads SYDVKM.

This clonotype has ten or more counts. The chain joins TRBV5-4 to TRBJ2-1, with D unclear. The germline V and J ends were trimmed by 4 bases and 0 bases, with 11 bases remaining between them. CDR3 length: 15 residues. Germline values: CDR1 SGHNT, CDR2 YYREEE (reference sequence). Here the CDR3 reads CASSPTPSSYNEQFF. CDR3 bases: TGTGCCAGCAGCCCCACCCCGAGCTCCTACAATGAGCAGTTCTTC.

This clonotype has just one count. A clone one base away is much larger, so this may be a read error. The V call is TRBV5-1, the J call TRBJ2-7, with D uncertain. The CDR3 loop spans 12 amino acids. Germline V gene data show CDR1 as SGHRS and CDR2 as YFSETQ. The CDR3 nucleotides are TGCGCCGGCAGCTTGGGTTTCTACGAGCAGTACTTC. Translation: CAGSLGFYEQYF.

This clonotype was observed a handful of times. The chain employs TRBV12-3 or TRBV12-4 and TRBJ2-5; D remains unclear. This CDR3 comprises 12 residues. Trimming took off 6 bases at V and 1 base at J, with 6 bases between the two ends. The DNA for the CDR3 is TGTGCCAGCAGACAGTTCCAAGAGACCCAGTACTTC. Translated: CASRQFQETQYF.

The chain employs TRBV5-1 and TRBJ2-7; D perhaps matches TRBD1 (6 bases). V lost 0 bases and J lost 7, with 11 bases in between. The CDR3 consists of 13 residues. CDR1 and CDR2 (germline): SGHRS, YFSETQ. The CDR3 loop is CASSLVTGREQYF. Here the CDR3 DNA reads TGCGCCAGCAGCTTGGTAACAGGGCGGGAGCAGTACTTC.

This clonotype has a handful of counts. J is TRBJ1-1 and V is TRBV15; D uncertain. Trimming took off 0 bases at V and 5 bases at J, with 7 bases between the two ends. CDR1 LNHNV and CDR2 YYDKDF come from the germline V gene (reference sequence). The CDR3 is 13 residues long. The CDR3 DNA follows: TGTGCCACCAGCAGAGATCGGGCAACTGAAGCTTTCTTT. This gives the protein CATSRDRATEAFF.

About this clonotype: A much larger clone differs by one base, so this may be a read error. The chain uses TRBV10-2 and TRBJ2-7; the D gene is possibly TRBD2 (6 bases). CDR3 length equals 11 residues. V gave up 11 bases and J gave up 5 bases, with 13 bases separating them. CDR1 and CDR2 from the germline V gene are WSHSY and SAAADI. CDR3 in amino acids: CACGEWHEQYF. The DNA for the CDR3 is TGCGCCTGCGGGGAGTGGCACGAGCAGTACTTC.

This clonotype showed up many times. The V call is TRBV3-1, the J call TRBJ2-5, with TRBD2 matching 8 bases. The CDR3 covers 14 residues. Germline lookup yields CDR1 LGHDT and CDR2 YNNKEL (reference sequence). The trim removed 2 bases at V and 5 bases at J, leaving 4 bases unmatched. CDR3 residues: CASSQSGSGETQYF. The CDR3 DNA is TGTGCCAGCAGCCAAAGCGGGAGCGGTGAGACCCAGTACTTC.

V usage is TRBV25-1 and J usage is TRBJ2-7; D gene ambiguous. There are 15 residues in the CDR3. V was clipped by 3 bases and J by 4 bases, with 16 bases between them. The germline V gene encodes CDR1 MGHDK and CDR2 SYGVNS. The CDR3, as DNA: TGTGCCAGCAGTGATCCTTCGGACCTTTTATACGAGCAGTACTTC. Its protein is CASSDPSDLLYEQYF.

The genes are TRBV28 and TRBJ2-3; tentative D call: TRBD2 (6 bases). The CDR3 contains 17 residues. Per germline, CDR1 MDHEN and CDR2 SYDVKM. Trimming pared 3 bases from V and 0 bases from J, leaving 16 bases between. CDR3 nucleotides: TGTGCCAGCAGTTTGTTCCGGAGGGCCTGGAGCACAGATACGCAGTATTTT. Translation: CASSLFRRAWSTDTQYF.

This sequence joins TRBV9 and TRBJ1-2; TRBD1 matches 8 bases. Germline values: CDR1 SGDLS, CDR2 YYNGEE. Germline trimming cut 0 bases from V and 4 bases from J; bases unmatched to any gene: 11. This CDR3 has 17 amino acids. The CDR3 coding sequence is TGTGCCAGCAGCGTAGCAGACAGGGGAGGCCTGGCCTATGGCTACACCTTC. The encoded protein is CASSVADRGGLAYGYTF.

The chain uses TRBV27 and TRBJ2-5; possible D gene TRBD1, 6 bases. The germline CDR1 and CDR2 sequences are MNHEY and SMNVEV (reference sequence). The CDR3 extends over 15 amino acids. V gave up 3 bases and J gave up 2 bases, with 13 bases separating them. CDR3 sequence: CASSFSGTLQETQYF. CDR3 DNA sequence: TGTGCCAGCAGTTTCTCCGGGACACTACAAGAGACCCAGTACTTC.

This clonotype was seen more than once but under ten times. A much larger clone lies a single base off, so this may be a read error. The conserved closing phenylalanine or tryptophan is absent in this CDR3, likely reflecting a read error. V and J are TRBV6-6 and TRBJ2-7; D gene unclear. Per the germline V gene, CDR1 is MNHNY and CDR2 is SVGAGI (reference sequence). The CDR3 spans 11 residues. Between the trimmed V and J ends, which lost 5 bases and 7 bases, there was a span of 9 bases. CDR3 DNA sequence: TGTGCCAGCAGTCCCTCGCGGGAGCAGTACCTC. This sequence encodes CASSPSREQYL.

This clonotype turned up a few times. The J gene is TRBJ2-3, the V gene TRBV10-3; D is unclear. The germline V gene encodes CDR1 ENHRY and CDR2 SYGVKD. The CDR3 is 14 residues long. Trimming stripped 3 bases from V and 0 bases from J, with 7 bases between. CDR3 sequence (DNA): TGTGCCATCAGTGACCGCTTTAGCACAGATACGCAGTATTTT. Translating gives CAISDRFSTDTQYF.

This clonotype was recorded a few times. The CDR3: CASSPAGGNEQFF. The CDR3 DNA reads as TGTGCCAGCAGCCCAGCGGGAGGCAATGAGCAGTTCTTC. The chain recombines TRBV7-9 with TRBJ2-1, with 9 bases matching TRBD2. CDR3 length: 13 residues. V lost 5 bases and J lost 6; bases outside the gene matches: 2. Germline lookup yields CDR1 SEHNR and CDR2 FQNEAQ (reference sequence).

This chain connects TRBV29-1 to TRBJ2-1; no definite D call. CDR3 length equals 13 residues. Looked up from germline, CDR1 is SQVTM and CDR2 is ANQGSEA. Trimming cost V 3 bases and J 2 bases, with 8 bases left between them. DNA of the CDR3: TGCAGCGTTGATGGAGTGCCCTACAATGAGCAGTTCTTC. As protein: CSVDGVPYNEQFF.